Listed below are T cell receptor beta chains from one sample, sequenced in a study of CD8 T cells in ankylosing spondylitis. One entry per CDR3 protein, called by TCRdb with MiXCR from the 5' RACE reads. The table shows about 89,000 distinct CDR3 sequences, with around 26% occurring only once. Source material: blood, either unsorted or a sorted T cell fraction (not recorded which). The receptors originated from a male donor with ankylosing spondylitis or in good health (not recorded which). Both conserved end residues are trimmed from each CDR3.

v_call	j_call	cdr3_aa
TRBV10-3	TRBJ1-6	ATAMTGASSPLH
TRBV20-1	TRBJ1-1	SAGGRQNTEAF
TRBV5-1	TRBJ2-3	ASSLGPAQRTDTQY
TRBV12-3/TRBV12-4	TRBJ1-2	ASSLGDRAPGYT
TRBV6-1	TRBJ1-1	ASSPGTGRTQTEAF
TRBV28	TRBJ1-2	ASSLKGRGYGYT
TRBV9	TRBJ1-5	ASSVGGSLFQPQH
TRBV20-1	TRBJ1-1	SANSPGTANTEAF
TRBV18	TRBJ2-2	ASSPQGAANTGELF
TRBV18	TRBJ2-7	ASSPLAGVSYEQY
TRBV7-2	TRBJ1-5	ASSLTVNSNQPQH
TRBV20-1	TRBJ2-3	SARVPGTDTQY
TRBV7-3	TRBJ2-1	ASSPIGTSYNEQF
TRBV20-1	TRBJ2-5	SATGVQETQY
TRBV18	TRBJ1-5	ASSPDFQPNQPQH
TRBV5-1	TRBJ2-5	ASSLISQETQY
TRBV20-1	TRBJ1-5	SARLDRAENQPQH
TRBV5-1	TRBJ2-3	ASSFGADSTDTQY
TRBV20-1	TRBJ2-1	SVRWGARGYNEQF
TRBV12-3/TRBV12-4	TRBJ1-1	ASSFGRRTEAF
TRBV24-1	TRBJ2-3	ATGWGSVQY
TRBV12-3/TRBV12-4	TRBJ1-1	ASSLTSPGTEAF
TRBV7-9	TRBJ1-2	ASSPDYNYGYT
TRBV5-1	TRBJ2-5	ASSLAMLAGGSQETQY
TRBV7-3	TRBJ2-2	ASSLTGGPHTGELF
TRBV7-3	TRBJ2-2	ASSSLTVRGTGELF
TRBV5-1	TRBJ1-5	ASSPTAGLNQPQH
TRBV25-1	TRBJ1-5	ASTKTQGPHSNQPQH
TRBV29-1	TRBJ1-1	SVGLSTDRVYDEAF
TRBV7-2	TRBJ1-2	ASSSQPGQGAYGYT
TRBV5-1	TRBJ2-7	ASSSQRAAYYEQY
TRBV18	TRBJ1-5	ASSPRGPGGNQPQH